This T cell receptor (beta chain) was sequenced during a study of OX40 agonist ivuxolimab in advanced cancers. Notes on the research overall: Ivuxolimab was an agonistic, fully human IgG2 monoclonal antibody directed against OX40 (CD134), a costimulatory receptor. Patients were allowed to have had prior anti-PD-1, anti-PD-L1 or anti-CTLA-4 therapy, and roughly 40% of the dose-escalation patients had previously received checkpoint inhibitors. Partial responses were achieved by three dose-escalation patients, of whom one had hepatocellular carcinoma and two had cutaneous melanoma. The paper describes the monotherapy dose-escalation part (N = 52 patients) of the phase I trial of ivuxolimab. Among the approximately 54 dose-escalation patients, 19 had hepatocellular carcinoma, 15 melanoma, 9 renal cell carcinoma and 9 head and neck cancer. The point of sequencing TCRbeta in the periphery was to test whether ivuxolimab changed TCR sequence diversity and drove clonal T-cell expansion. The dose-escalation cohort was around 84% male with a mean age of about 58 years, ranging from roughly 20 to 80. Intravenous ivuxolimab was administered to patients every 2 weeks at six dose levels: 0.01, 0.1, 0.3, 1.5, 3 and 10 mg/kg. Overall study outcomes, separate from this receptor: At doses from 0.1 to 3.0 mg/kg, clonal expansion was seen in both CD4+ and CD8+ blood T cells between baseline and week 6. On average, CD8+ T cells showed more expanded clones than CD4+ T cells after ivuxolimab. Which antigens the clonally expanded peripheral T cells were specific for was not determined. Low levels of normalized T-cell clonal expansion were also shown by some nonresponding patients. In the 0.1-3.0 mg/kg groups, partial responders had among the lowest normalized peripheral clonal expansion, particularly in CD8+ T cells.

The CDR3 contains 14 residues, cysteine and phenylalanine counted. The DNA shown is the 42-base CDR3, in frame from base 1. Via the germline V gene (reference sequence), CDR1 is SEHNR and CDR2 FQNEAQ. Trimming removed 5 bases from V and 2 bases from J, leaving 12 bases between the germline ends. Remarks on this clone: Its antigen target is currently unknown. No base quality values were provided; no much bigger clone lies one nucleotide off.

Patients with a history of autoimmune disease or receiving systemic immunosuppression were excluded from the trial. In every dose cohort, peripheral blood was drawn for TCR sequencing at baseline, cycle 4 day 1, and cycle 7 day 1. The samples were taken from a phase I, first-in-human, multicenter, open-label dose-escalation trial of ivuxolimab. Adults with locally advanced or metastatic melanoma, renal cell carcinoma, hepatocellular carcinoma or head and neck squamous cell carcinoma were enrolled in the trial. Before TCR sequencing, CD4+ T cells and CD8+ T cells from peripheral blood were sorted into separate populations. For sequencing of the TCRbeta CDR3 region, genomic DNA was extracted from the sorted cells. TCRbeta CDR3 regions were sequenced using the immunoSEQ Assay. TCRdb mirrors the immuneACCESS table, restricted to in-frame sequences. Some clones are absent from its copies; in checked studies, under half trace to an unresolved V gene, and the reason for the others is unknown. This sample has 150,000 to 180,000 clones in its table, and around 94% of those were observed once. Jointly, the top ten make up around 0.28% of the sample.

The specimen comprised CD4+ or CD8+ T cells sorted from blood, sampled in a trial of the OX40 agonist ivuxolimab. The sequence was collected from an adult with an advanced solid tumor such as melanoma, head and neck, liver or kidney cancer. The chain is assembled from TRBV7-9 and TRBJ1-2, with a weak D call of TRBD1 (5 bases match). The sequence in DNA is TGTGCCAGCAGCGCCCCGGGGGGGAACTATGGCTACACCTTC. Its amino acids are CASSAPGGNYGYTF.